This TCR beta chain emerged from a study of blood T cell repertoires in COVID-19 (dated by TCRdb to 2018 to 2021). With regard to the full study: Samples from collaborators originated in the United States, Italy and Spain and spanned both the acute and convalescent phases of COVID-19. The prospective study material was composed of cDNA or gDNA derived from T cells, B-cell-depleted T cells, or PBMCs. Deeply sampled blood TCRbeta repertoires from subjects exposed to, actively infected with, or recovered from COVID-19 were included in the dataset. The repertoires were made available in a free public database intended to serve as a resource for research on the immune response to SARS-CoV-2. The samples were drawn from two sources: the first 160 participants of the ongoing ImmuneRACE study, and over 950 subjects contributed by 6 global collaborators. Nearly every sample came with metadata listing a de-identified subject ID, COVID-19 status, age in years and sex. Where available, HLA class I and class II types were taken from metadata supplied by the sample provider and were not determined by assay-based typing. Overall study outcomes, separate from this receptor: Clinical and demographic metadata were provided uncurated, with the amount varying by source and participant.

The CDR3 sequence holds 15 residues, the cysteine and phenylalanine included. Only the CDR3 part of the read is kept: 45 bases, read in frame from the first base. V lost 5 bases and J lost 0 bases, and the count of bases not matched to a germline gene is 3. Sequences MNHEY (CDR1) and SVGAGI (CDR2) are obtained from the germline V gene. As regards this clone: There is no known antigen for this receptor. It has no much larger one-base neighbor in the sample; base qualities were not kept.

TCRbeta CDR3 regions were amplified from genomic DNA using the immunoSEQ Assay, a bias-controlled multiplex PCR. The study's processing was this. Nucleated cell counts per sample were estimated from amplification of reference gene primers within the assay. To quantify the absolute abundance of each unique TCRbeta CDR3 rearrangement, sequence reads were collapsed and filtered. Productive Simpson clonality was computed per sample as the square root of Simpson's diversity index over productive rearrangements. TCRdb provides this immuneACCESS table in a form limited to in-frame rearrangements. Some clones are lacking; in checked studies, under half of them reflect an unresolved V gene, and why the rest are absent is not known. D and trimming were read from the DNA, whereas the V and J calls and clone size are those reported in that table. This sample gives about 250,000 clones in total; roughly 88% of them show up just once. The ten largest clones capture under 30% of the sample.

Collaborating institutions collected whole blood in K2EDTA tubes following their own protocols. For TCRbeta analysis, collaborators shipped samples as frozen whole blood, isolated PBMCs, or DNA extracted from either of those sample types. The receptor chain draws on TRBV6-5 and TRBJ2-1, and 8 bases in between align with TRBD1. The TCR sequence derives from a man aged 35 to 55 with acute or convalescent COVID-19. Sequenced: peripheral blood. The bases read TGTGCCAGCAGTCTAGACAGGGGCTCCTACAATGAGCAGTTCTTC. Translation gives CASSLDRGSYNEQFF.